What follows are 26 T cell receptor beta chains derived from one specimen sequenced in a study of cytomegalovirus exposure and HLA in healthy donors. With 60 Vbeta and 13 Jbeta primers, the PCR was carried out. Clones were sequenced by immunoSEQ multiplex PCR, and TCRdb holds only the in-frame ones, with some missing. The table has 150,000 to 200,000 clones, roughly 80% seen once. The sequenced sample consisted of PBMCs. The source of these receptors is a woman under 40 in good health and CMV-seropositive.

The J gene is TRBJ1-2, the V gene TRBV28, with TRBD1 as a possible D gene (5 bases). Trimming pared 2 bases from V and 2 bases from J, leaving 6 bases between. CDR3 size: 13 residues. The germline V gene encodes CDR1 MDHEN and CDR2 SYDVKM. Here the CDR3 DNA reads TGTGCCAGCAGTTTAGGGGGGAACTATGGCTACACCTTC. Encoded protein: CASSLGGNYGYTF.

The CDR3 nucleotides are TGTGCCAGCAGTGATGGGACAGGGCCTAACTACGAGCAGTACTTC. As protein: CASSDGTGPNYEQYF. The rearrangement uses TRBV6-1 and TRBJ2-7, with 9 bases fitting TRBD1. This CDR3 is built from 15 residues. The trim removed 3 bases at V and 3 bases at J, leaving 6 bases unmatched. CDR1 and CDR2 from the germline V gene are MNHNS and SASEGT.

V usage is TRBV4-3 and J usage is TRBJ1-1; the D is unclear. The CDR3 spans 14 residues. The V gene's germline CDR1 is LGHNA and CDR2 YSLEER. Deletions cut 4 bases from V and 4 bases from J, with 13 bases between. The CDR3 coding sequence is TGCGCCAGCAGCCCCGGGGTGGGGAGCACTGAAGCTTTCTTT. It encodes CASSPGVGSTEAFF.

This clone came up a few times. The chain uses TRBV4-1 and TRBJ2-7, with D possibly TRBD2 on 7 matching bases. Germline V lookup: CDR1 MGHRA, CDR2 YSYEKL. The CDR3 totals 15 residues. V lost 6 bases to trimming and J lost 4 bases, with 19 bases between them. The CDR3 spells CASSPGGYAHYEQYF. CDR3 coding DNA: TGCGCCAGCAGTCCGGGGGGCTACGCTCATTACGAGCAGTACTTC.

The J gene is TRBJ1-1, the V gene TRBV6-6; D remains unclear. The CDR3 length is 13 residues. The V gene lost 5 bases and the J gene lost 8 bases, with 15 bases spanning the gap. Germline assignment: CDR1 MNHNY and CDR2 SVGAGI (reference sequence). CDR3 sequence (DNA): TGTGCCAGCAGTCTCGGCGGAACATTAGAAGCTTTCTTT. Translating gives CASSLGGTLEAFF.

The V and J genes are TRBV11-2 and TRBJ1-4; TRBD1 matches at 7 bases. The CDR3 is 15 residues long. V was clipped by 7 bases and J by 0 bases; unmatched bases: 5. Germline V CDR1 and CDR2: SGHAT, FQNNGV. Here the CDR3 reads CASTWQGATNEKLFF. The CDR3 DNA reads TGTGCCAGCACCTGGCAGGGGGCAACTAATGAAAAACTGTTTTTT.

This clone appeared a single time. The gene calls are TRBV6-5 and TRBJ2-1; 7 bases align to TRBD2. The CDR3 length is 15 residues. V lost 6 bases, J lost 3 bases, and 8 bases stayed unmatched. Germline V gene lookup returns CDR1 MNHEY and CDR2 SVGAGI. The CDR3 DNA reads TGTGCCAGCAGACTAAGGCAGCGGGACTACAATGAGCAGTTCTTC. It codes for CASRLRQRDYNEQFF.

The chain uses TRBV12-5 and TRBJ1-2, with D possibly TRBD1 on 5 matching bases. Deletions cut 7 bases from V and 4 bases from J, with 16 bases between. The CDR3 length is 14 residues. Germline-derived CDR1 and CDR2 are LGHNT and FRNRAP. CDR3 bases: TGTGCTAGTGCCTTTGGGGCTGACTCCTATGGCTACACCTTC. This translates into CASAFGADSYGYTF.

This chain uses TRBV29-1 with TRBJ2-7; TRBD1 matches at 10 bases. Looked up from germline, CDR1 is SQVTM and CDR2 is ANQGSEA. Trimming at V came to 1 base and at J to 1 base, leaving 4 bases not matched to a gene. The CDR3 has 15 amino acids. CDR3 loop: CSVEGDRGFSYEQYF. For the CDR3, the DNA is TGCAGCGTTGAAGGGGACAGGGGTTTTTCCTACGAGCAGTACTTC.

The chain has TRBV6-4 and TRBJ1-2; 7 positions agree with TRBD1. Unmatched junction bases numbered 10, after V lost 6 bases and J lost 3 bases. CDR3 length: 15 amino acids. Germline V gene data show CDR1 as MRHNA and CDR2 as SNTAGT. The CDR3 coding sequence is TGTGCCAGCAGACCCGGGACAGTGGGGTACTATGGCTACACCTTC. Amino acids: CASRPGTVGYYGYTF.

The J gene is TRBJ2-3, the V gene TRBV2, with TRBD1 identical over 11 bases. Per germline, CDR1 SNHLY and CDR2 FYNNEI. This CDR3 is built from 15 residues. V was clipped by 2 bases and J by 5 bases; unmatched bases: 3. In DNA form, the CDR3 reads TGTGCCAGCAGTGAATGGGACAGGGGGGGAGATACGCAGTATTTT. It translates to CASSEWDRGGDTQYF.

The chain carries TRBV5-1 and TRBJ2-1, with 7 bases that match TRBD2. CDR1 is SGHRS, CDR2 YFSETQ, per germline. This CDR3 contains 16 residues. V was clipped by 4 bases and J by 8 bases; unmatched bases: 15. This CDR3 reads CASSGAGRELMDEQFF. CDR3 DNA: TGCGCCAGCAGCGGGGCGGGGCGGGAGTTAATGGATGAGCAGTTCTTC.

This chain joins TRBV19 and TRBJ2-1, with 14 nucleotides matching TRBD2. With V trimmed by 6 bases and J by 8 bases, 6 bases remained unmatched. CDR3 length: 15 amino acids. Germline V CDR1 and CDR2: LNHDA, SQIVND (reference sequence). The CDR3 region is CASSSGLAGVDEQFF. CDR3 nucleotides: TGTGCCAGTAGCTCGGGACTAGCGGGAGTGGATGAGCAGTTCTTC.

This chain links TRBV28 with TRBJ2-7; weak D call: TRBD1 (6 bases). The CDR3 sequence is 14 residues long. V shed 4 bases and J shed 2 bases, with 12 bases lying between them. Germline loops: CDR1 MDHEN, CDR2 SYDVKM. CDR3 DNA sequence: TGTGCCAGCAGTTATGGGACACCGACCTACGAGCAGTACTTC. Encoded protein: CASSYGTPTYEQYF.

In DNA form, the CDR3 reads TGTGCCAGCAGACGCACCCCAGGGCCCAACGAGCAGTACTTC. Its protein product is CASRRTPGPNEQYF. The V gene is TRBV5-6, the J gene TRBJ2-7, with D possibly TRBD1 on 5 matching bases. CDR3 length: 14 residues. From germline, CDR1 is SGHDT and CDR2 YYEEEE. Trimming shortened V by 5 bases and J by 5 bases, and 17 bases separated the two germline ends.

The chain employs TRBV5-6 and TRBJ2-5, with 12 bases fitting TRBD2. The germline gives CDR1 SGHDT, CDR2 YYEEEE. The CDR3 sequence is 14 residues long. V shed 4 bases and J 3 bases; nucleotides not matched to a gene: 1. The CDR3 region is CASSPSGGEETQYF. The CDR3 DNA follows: TGTGCCAGCAGCCCTAGCGGGGGGGAAGAGACCCAGTACTTC.

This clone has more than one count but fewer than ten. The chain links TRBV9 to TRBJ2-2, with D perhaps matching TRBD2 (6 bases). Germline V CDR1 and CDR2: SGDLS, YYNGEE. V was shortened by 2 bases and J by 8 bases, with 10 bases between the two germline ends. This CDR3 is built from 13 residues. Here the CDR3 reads CASSVTRSGELFF. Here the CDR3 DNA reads TGTGCCAGCAGCGTGACTAGGAGTGGGGAGCTGTTTTTT.

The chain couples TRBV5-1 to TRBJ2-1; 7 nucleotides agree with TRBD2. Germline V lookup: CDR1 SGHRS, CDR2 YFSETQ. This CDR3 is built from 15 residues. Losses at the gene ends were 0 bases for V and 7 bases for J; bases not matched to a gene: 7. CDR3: CASSLGGSSRNEQFF. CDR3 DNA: TGCGCCAGCAGCTTGGGCGGGAGTTCCAGAAATGAGCAGTTCTTC. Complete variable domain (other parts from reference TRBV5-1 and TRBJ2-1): KAGVTQTPRYLIKTRGQQVTLSCSPISGHRSVSWYQQTPGQGLQFLFEYFSETQRNKGNFPGRFSGRQFSNSRSEMNVSTLELGDSALYLCASSLGGSSRNEQFFGPGTRLTVL.

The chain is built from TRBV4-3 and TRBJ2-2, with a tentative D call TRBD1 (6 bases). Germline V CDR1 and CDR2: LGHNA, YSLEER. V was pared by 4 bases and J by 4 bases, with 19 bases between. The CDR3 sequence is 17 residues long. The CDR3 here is CASSREHRVIATGELFF. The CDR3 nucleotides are TGCGCCAGCAGCCGAGAACACAGGGTAATTGCCACCGGGGAGCTGTTTTTT.

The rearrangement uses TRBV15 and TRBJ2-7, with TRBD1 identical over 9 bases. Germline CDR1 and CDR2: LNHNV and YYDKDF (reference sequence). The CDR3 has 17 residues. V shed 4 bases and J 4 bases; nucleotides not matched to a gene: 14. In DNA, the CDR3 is TGTGCCACCAGCACCGAGGTGGCGGACAGGGGAGGATACGAGCAGTACTTC. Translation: CATSTEVADRGGYEQYF.

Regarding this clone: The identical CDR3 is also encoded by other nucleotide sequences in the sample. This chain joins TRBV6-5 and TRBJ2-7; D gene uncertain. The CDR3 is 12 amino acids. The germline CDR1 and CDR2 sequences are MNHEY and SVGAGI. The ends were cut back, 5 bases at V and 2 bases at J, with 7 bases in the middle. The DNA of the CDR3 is TGTGCCAGCAGTGAAACTACCTACGAGCAGTACTTC. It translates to CASSETTYEQYF.

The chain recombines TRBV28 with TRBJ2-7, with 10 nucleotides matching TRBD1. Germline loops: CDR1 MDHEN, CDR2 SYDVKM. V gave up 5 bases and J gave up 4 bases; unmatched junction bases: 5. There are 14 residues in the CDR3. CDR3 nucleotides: TGTGCCAGCAGTCTGACAGGGGGCTTTTACGAGCAGTACTTC. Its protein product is CASSLTGGFYEQYF.

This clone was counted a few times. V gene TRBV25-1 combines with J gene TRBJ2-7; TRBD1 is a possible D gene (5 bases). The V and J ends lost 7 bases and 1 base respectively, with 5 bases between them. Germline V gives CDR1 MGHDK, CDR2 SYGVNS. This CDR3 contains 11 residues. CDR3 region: CASTGSYEQYF. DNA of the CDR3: TGTGCCAGCACAGGGTCCTACGAGCAGTACTTC.

The CDR3 sequence is CASSASGHLYEQYF. The CDR3 DNA is TGTGCCAGTAGTGCCTCGGGACACCTTTACGAGCAGTACTTC. The rearrangement joins TRBV19 to TRBJ2-7; D may be TRBD1 (6 bases). The CDR3 loop spans 14 amino acids. Trimming shortened V by 5 bases and J by 4 bases, and 15 bases separated the two germline ends. Germline CDR1 is LNHDA and CDR2 is SQIVND (reference sequence).

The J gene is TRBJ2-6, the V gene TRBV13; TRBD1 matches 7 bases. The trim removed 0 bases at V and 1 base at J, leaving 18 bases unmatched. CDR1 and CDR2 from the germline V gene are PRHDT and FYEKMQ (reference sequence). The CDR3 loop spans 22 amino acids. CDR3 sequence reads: CASSLGGPRKIQTGSGANVLTF. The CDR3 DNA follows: TGTGCCAGCAGCTTAGGCGGCCCCCGCAAGATACAGACAGGGTCTGGGGCCAACGTCCTGACTTTC.

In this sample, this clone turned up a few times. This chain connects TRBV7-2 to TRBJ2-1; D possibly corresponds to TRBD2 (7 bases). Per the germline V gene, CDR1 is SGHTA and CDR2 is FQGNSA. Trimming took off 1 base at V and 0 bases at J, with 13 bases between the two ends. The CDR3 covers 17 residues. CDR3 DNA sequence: TGTGCCAGCAGCTTAGTAGGGGGGGCCTACTCCTACAATGAGCAGTTCTTC. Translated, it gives CASSLVGGAYSYNEQFF.